These T cell receptor beta chains were read from a single sample in a study of neurological immune-mediated disorders. TCRdb recomputed calls from the 5' RACE reads with MiXCR, one row per CDR3 protein. Of approximately 74,000 distinct CDR3 sequences in the sample, roughly 5% were seen once. Sequencing used PBMCs. These receptors came from a young man with multiple sclerosis. CDR3s leave out the opening cysteine and the closing phenylalanine or tryptophan.

V gene: TRBV11-2
CDR3 protein: ASSLETGGSPLH

V gene: TRBV5-6
CDR3 protein: ASSPGGETEAF

V gene: TRBV25-1
CDR3 protein: ASSVGRSSEQY

V gene: TRBV7-2
CDR3 protein: ASSSTGTSTEAF

V gene: TRBV7-8
CDR3 protein: ASSSRQGRAQPQH

V gene: TRBV3-1
CDR3 protein: ASSVQGEGAF

V gene: TRBV10-3
CDR3 protein: ALGRDRDYEQY

V gene: TRBV2
CDR3 protein: ASFSWTSVGQF

V gene: TRBV11-2
CDR3 protein: ASSTMTGATYEQY

V gene: TRBV20-1
CDR3 protein: SAPFSGEGTQY

V gene: TRBV2
CDR3 protein: ASSGGVREKLF